Presented here are 24 T cell receptor beta chains from one specimen sequenced in a study of blood T cell repertoires in COVID-19. This table comes from immunoSEQ multiplex PCR, and its TCRdb copy is limited to in-frame clones, with some not included. The table includes roughly 100,000 clones, 70% to 85% detected once. The sequenced sample was peripheral blood. The origin of the receptors is a man between 65 and 85 years old with active or convalescent COVID-19.

The V and J genes are TRBV6-5 and TRBJ1-1, with a weak D call TRBD1 (6 bases). The ends were cut back, 7 bases at V and 7 bases at J, with 16 bases in the middle. The V gene's germline CDR1 is MNHEY and CDR2 SVGAGI. The CDR3 is 13 residues long. DNA of the CDR3: TGTGCCAGCACTTGGGGGCTTGAAGATGAAGCTTTCTTT. This sequence encodes CASTWGLEDEAFF.

The chain recombines TRBV5-8 with TRBJ1-5; D may be TRBD1 (6 bases). The CDR3 is 13 amino acids. CDR1 and CDR2 from the germline V gene are SGHTS and YDEGEE. The V end was cut by 3 bases, the J end by 4 bases, with 8 bases between. The chain's CDR3 is CASSWTVNQPQHF. CDR3 coding DNA: TGTGCCAGCAGCTGGACAGTTAATCAGCCCCAGCATTTT.

The chain has TRBV5-1 and TRBJ2-4, with D possibly TRBD2 on 6 matching bases. Trimming took 0 bases from V and 1 from J, leaving 14 bases between them. CDR1 SGHRS and CDR2 YFSETQ come from the germline V gene. The length of the CDR3 is 17 residues. As DNA, the CDR3 is TGCGCCAGCAGCTTGGACGGGACTCCGGGGGCCAAAAACATTCAGTACTTC. Protein product: CASSLDGTPGAKNIQYF.

The rearrangement uses TRBV6-1 and TRBJ1-2; 10 bases are a match to TRBD1. This CDR3 comprises 17 residues. The trim removed 4 bases at V and 0 bases at J, leaving 8 bases unmatched. CDR1 MNHNS and CDR2 SASEGT come from the germline V gene. DNA for the CDR3: TGTGCCAGCAGTGCCCGGGACAGGGGACAGGCTAACTATGGCTACACCTTC. Its translation: CASSARDRGQANYGYTF.

V is TRBV19 and J is TRBJ2-7, with 9 bases matching TRBD1. Germline V lookup: CDR1 LNHDA, CDR2 SQIVND (reference sequence). The V and J ends lost 8 bases and 5 bases, in that order; junction bases with no gene match: 19. This CDR3 is built from 17 residues. As DNA, the CDR3 is TGTGCCAGTGTCACCCTACCCCTCCGGGACAGGGTCCACGAGCAGTACTTC. Its protein is CASVTLPLRDRVHEQYF.

This clone has a handful of counts. Here the CDR3 DNA reads TGTGCCAGCAGCTTCACGACGGGCACTGAAGCTTTCTTT. This codes for CASSFTTGTEAFF. The chain combines TRBV7-2 with TRBJ1-1, with unresolved D. The CDR3 covers 13 residues. The germline V gene encodes CDR1 SGHTA and CDR2 FQGNSA. With 3 bases removed from V and 4 bases from J, the gap between germline ends came to 9 bases.

This chain uses TRBV2 with TRBJ2-3; 11 nucleotides match TRBD2. This CDR3 region has 14 residues. Trimming removed 6 bases from V and 7 bases from J; junction bases left unmatched: 6. Per germline, CDR1 SNHLY and CDR2 FYNNEI. The CDR3 DNA reads as TGTGCCAGCAGAATCGGGACTAGCGGAAATACGCAGTATTTT. This gives the protein CASRIGTSGNTQYF.

The chain employs TRBV5-6 and TRBJ1-5, with 8 bases matching TRBD1. The CDR3 covers 14 residues. The V and J ends lost 4 bases and 11 bases, in that order; junction bases with no gene match: 11. From germline, CDR1 is SGHDT and CDR2 YYEEEE. In DNA form, the CDR3 reads TGTGCCAGCAGCACCTGGGACAGGCGTTTGTCCCAGCATTTT. It yields the protein CASSTWDRRLSQHF.

The chain carries TRBV28 and TRBJ2-1; 9 bases agree with TRBD2. The CDR3 has 13 amino acids. Germline CDR1 reads MDHEN; CDR2 reads SYDVKM. V shed 9 bases, J shed 5 bases, and the junction held 5 bases outside the gene matches. The CDR3 loop is CASSSGRDNEQFF. DNA for the CDR3: TGTGCCAGTAGTAGCGGGAGAGACAATGAGCAGTTCTTC.

This clone has more than one count but fewer than ten. The chain employs TRBV28 and TRBJ1-1; D unresolved. V was pared by 2 bases and J by 10 bases, with 8 bases between. Germline V gene data show CDR1 as MDHEN and CDR2 as SYDVKM. This CDR3 is 11 amino acids long. CDR3 amino acids: CASSLAGIAFF. The DNA of the CDR3 is TGTGCCAGCAGTTTAGCGGGGATAGCTTTCTTT.

The V and J genes are TRBV9 and TRBJ2-3; weak D call: TRBD1 (5 bases). The CDR3 is 12 residues long. V lost 4 bases and J 6 bases, leaving 9 bases between the germline ends. The V gene's germline CDR1 is SGDLS and CDR2 YYNGEE. CDR3: CASSFQGDTQYF. CDR3 nucleotides: TGTGCCAGCAGCTTCCAGGGTGATACGCAGTATTTT. Full variable domain (remainder filled in from reference TRBV9 and TRBJ2-3): DSGVTQTPKHLITATGQRVTLRCSPRSGDLSVYWYQQSLDQGLQFLIQYYNGEERAKGNILERFSAQQFPDLHSELNLSSLELGDSALYFCASSFQGDTQYFGPGTRLTVL.

This rearrangement joins TRBV4-1 to TRBJ2-1; D is undetermined. V lost 0 bases, J lost 8 bases, and 8 bases lay in between. CDR1 and CDR2 from the germline V gene are MGHRA and YSYEKL. This CDR3 is built from 13 residues. The CDR3 DNA is TGCGCCAGCAGCCAAGAGGCAGCGTATGAGCAGTTCTTC. Translating gives CASSQEAAYEQFF.

This rearrangement joins TRBV15 to TRBJ1-2; 12 bases agree with TRBD1. V dropped 0 bases and J dropped 7; count of bases not matched to a gene: 6. Germline V gives CDR1 LNHNV, CDR2 YYDKDF (reference sequence). The CDR3 covers 16 residues. In nucleotides, the CDR3 is TGTGCCACCAGCAGAGATCGGGGACAGGGGGCACCTGGCTACACCTTC. Amino acids: CATSRDRGQGAPGYTF.

V and J are TRBV6-5 and TRBJ2-7; D is possibly TRBD1 (5 bases). This CDR3 has 13 residues. Per germline, CDR1 MNHEY and CDR2 SVGAGI. The ends were cut back, 7 bases at V and 0 bases at J, with 10 bases in the middle. CDR3 nucleotides: TGTGCCAGCAAGGCAGGGCCCTCCTACGAGCAGTACTTC. Amino acid sequence: CASKAGPSYEQYF.

This clone was counted only a few times. The CDR3 reads CASSLAELTDTQYF. DNA of the CDR3: TGTGCCAGCAGCTTAGCGGAACTCACAGATACGCAGTATTTT. This chain connects TRBV5-4 to TRBJ2-3, with TRBD2 as a possible D gene (5 bases). The CDR3 covers 14 residues. Germline CDR1 is SGHNT and CDR2 is YYREEE (reference sequence). Trimming left V 2 bases short and J 2 bases short, with 9 bases between.

This chain uses TRBV19 with TRBJ1-4; TRBD1 agrees at 7 bases. V was clipped by 9 bases and J by 8 bases; unmatched bases: 12. The CDR3 spans 14 residues. Germline CDR1 and CDR2: LNHDA and SQIVND (reference sequence). In nucleotides, the CDR3 is TGTGCCAGCGTTAAGGGGGCAGTTGGAGAAAAACTGTTTTTT. Translated: CASVKGAVGEKLFF.

The chain employs TRBV5-4 and TRBJ1-2; 12 bases are shared with TRBD1. The CDR3 is 18 residues long. V lost 3 bases, J lost 1 base, and 10 bases stayed unmatched. The germline V gene has CDR1 SGHNT and CDR2 YYREEE (reference sequence). CDR3 coding DNA: TGTGCCAGCAGCTCCGGGACAGGGGGCTTAAACGTTAACTATGGCTACACCTTC. Encoded protein: CASSSGTGGLNVNYGYTF.

The chain is built from TRBV2 and TRBJ2-1; D is perhaps TRBD1 (6 bases). Per the germline V gene, CDR1 is SNHLY and CDR2 is FYNNEI. V lost 3 bases to trimming and J lost 1 base, with 10 bases between them. The CDR3 totals 15 residues. This CDR3 reads CASSDQGRSYNEQFF. The CDR3 DNA reads TGTGCCAGCAGTGATCAGGGGCGATCCTACAATGAGCAGTTCTTC.

The table lists this clone with a few counts. The V gene is TRBV6-6, the J gene TRBJ2-2; 9 bases are a match to TRBD1. CDR3 size: 20 residues. Losses at the gene ends were 6 bases for V and 1 base for J; bases not matched to a gene: 18. Germline CDR1 reads MNHNY; CDR2 reads SVGAGI (reference sequence). CDR3 coding DNA: TGTGCCAGCAGCGGACAGGGGTACCGATTACGAGGGGGGAACACCGGGGAGCTGTTTTTT. Its translation is CASSGQGYRLRGGNTGELFF.

This chain uses TRBV6-5 with TRBJ2-7; 7 bases agree with TRBD2. V shed 2 bases, J shed 4 bases, and the junction held 8 bases outside the gene matches. Germline-derived CDR1 and CDR2 are MNHEY and SVGAGI. CDR3 length equals 15 residues. The CDR3 is CASSYSGGRGYEQYF. CDR3 in DNA: TGTGCCAGCAGTTACAGCGGAGGGAGGGGATACGAGCAGTACTTC.

This chain links TRBV5-5 with TRBJ1-2; TRBD1 agrees at 10 bases. This CDR3 has 14 amino acids. The V and J ends lost 4 bases and 4 bases, in that order; junction bases with no gene match: 4. In germline, CDR1 is SGHKS, CDR2 YYEKEE (reference sequence). The CDR3 nucleotides read TGTGCCAGCAGCCTAGGACAGGGGGTCTATGGCTACACCTTC. Amino acids: CASSLGQGVYGYTF.

The chain carries TRBV4-2 and TRBJ2-1; D might be TRBD1 (5 bases). V lost 0 bases, J lost 7 bases, and 7 bases lay in between. Germline CDR1 LGHNA, CDR2 YNFKEQ. This CDR3 is 13 amino acids long. The CDR3 DNA follows: TGTGCCAGCAGCCAAGAAGGGGTAAATGAGCAGTTCTTC. Protein: CASSQEGVNEQFF.

J is TRBJ1-4 and V is TRBV3-1 (or the pseudogene TRBV3-2), with 7 bases identical to TRBD1. The V segment lost 5 bases and the J segment 4 bases; nucleotides outside the gene matches: 4. Germline V gives CDR1 LGHDT, CDR2 YNNKEL (reference sequence). CDR3 length: 14 amino acids. For the CDR3, the DNA is TGTGCCAGCAGCGACTCAGGGGGTAATGAAAAACTGTTTTTT. This gives the protein CASSDSGGNEKLFF.

The chain links TRBV4-1 to TRBJ2-1; a weak D match, TRBD1 (7 bases). CDR1 is MGHRA and CDR2 is YSYEKL in the germline V gene. V was clipped by 2 bases and J by 6 bases, with 23 bases between them. The CDR3 loop spans 18 amino acids. The CDR3 nucleotides read TGCGCCAGCAGCCAAACCCCGTCGGACTACCCAGGGGGCAATGAGCAGTTCTTC. This encodes CASSQTPSDYPGGNEQFF.